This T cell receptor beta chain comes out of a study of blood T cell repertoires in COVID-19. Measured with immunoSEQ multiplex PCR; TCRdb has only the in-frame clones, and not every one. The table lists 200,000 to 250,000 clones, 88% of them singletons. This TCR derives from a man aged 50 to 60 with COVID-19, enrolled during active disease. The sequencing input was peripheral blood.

Here the CDR3 DNA reads TGTGCCAGCAGCCGGGACAGAGGATATGGCTACACCTTC. Translating gives CASSRDRGYGYTF. The chain employs TRBV14 and TRBJ1-2; 7 positions agree with TRBD1. CDR3 size: 13 residues. J lost 5 bases, V lost 4 bases, and 4 bases had no gene match. Germline loops: CDR1 SGHDN, CDR2 FVKESK.